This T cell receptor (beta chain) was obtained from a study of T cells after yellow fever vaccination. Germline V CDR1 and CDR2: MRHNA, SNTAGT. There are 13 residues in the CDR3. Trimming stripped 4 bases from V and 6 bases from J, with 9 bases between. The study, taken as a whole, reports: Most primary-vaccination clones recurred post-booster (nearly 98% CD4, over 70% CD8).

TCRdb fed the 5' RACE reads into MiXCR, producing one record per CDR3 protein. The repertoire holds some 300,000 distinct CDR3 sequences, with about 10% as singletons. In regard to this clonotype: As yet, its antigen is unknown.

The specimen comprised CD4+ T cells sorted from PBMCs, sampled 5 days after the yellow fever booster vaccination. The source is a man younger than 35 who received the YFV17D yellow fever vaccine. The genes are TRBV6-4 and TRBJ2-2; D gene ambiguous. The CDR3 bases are TGTGCCAGCAGTGCCTCCGGGTCCGGGGAGCTGTTTTTT. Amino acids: CASSASGSGELFF.